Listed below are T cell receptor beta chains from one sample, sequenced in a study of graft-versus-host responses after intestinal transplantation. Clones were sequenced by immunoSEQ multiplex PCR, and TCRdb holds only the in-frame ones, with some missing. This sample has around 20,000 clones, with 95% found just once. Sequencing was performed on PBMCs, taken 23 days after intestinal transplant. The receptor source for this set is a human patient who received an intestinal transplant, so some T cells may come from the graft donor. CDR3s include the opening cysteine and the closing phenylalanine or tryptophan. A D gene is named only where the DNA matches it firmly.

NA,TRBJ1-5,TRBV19,TGTGCCAGTAGCCAGGCATCCGTTCGGAATCAGCCCCAGCATTTT,CASSQASVRNQPQHF
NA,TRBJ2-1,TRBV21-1,TGTGCCAGCAGCAAAGAAGGGGGGGGATGGGACTACCACAATGAGCAGTTCTTC,CASSKEGGGWDYHNEQFF
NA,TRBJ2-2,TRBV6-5,TGTGCCAGCAGCCCCCCCCAGACCACCGGGGAGCTGTTTTTT,CASSPPQTTGELFF
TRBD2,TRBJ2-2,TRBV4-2,TGTGCCAGCAGCCAAGCGGGAGGGAACACCGGGGAGCTGTTTTTT,CASSQAGGNTGELFF
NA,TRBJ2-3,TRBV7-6,TGTGCCAGCAGCCTCCTTTCGCAAGGAGGCTCGTTTACAGATACGCAGTATTTT,CASSLLSQGGSFTDTQYF
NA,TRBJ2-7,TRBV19,TGTGCCAGTAGTATTGAAGGGCCATCGGAGCAGTACTTC,CASSIEGPSEQYF
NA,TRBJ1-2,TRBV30,TGTGCCTGGAGTAAAAGGGCAGAACAGAGCTATGGCTACACCTTC,CAWSKRAEQSYGYTF
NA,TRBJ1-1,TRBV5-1,TGCGCCAGCAGCTTAACAGGGAGGAACACTGAAGCTTTCTTT,CASSLTGRNTEAFF
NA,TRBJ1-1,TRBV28,TGTGCCAGTACCCGCATGAACACTGAAGCTTTCTTT,CASTRMNTEAFF
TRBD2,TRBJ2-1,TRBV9,TGTGCCAGCAGCCTTCTAGCGGGAGAGGTGAATGAGCAGTTCTTC,CASSLLAGEVNEQFF
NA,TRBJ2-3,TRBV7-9,TGTGCCAGCAGCTTAGACCAGAGCACAGATACGCAGTATTTT,CASSLDQSTDTQYF
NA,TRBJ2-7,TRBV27,TGTGCCAGCAGTTATAATTCACAGGTGCTCTCCTACGAGCAGTACTTC,CASSYNSQVLSYEQYF
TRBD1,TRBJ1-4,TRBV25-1,TGTGCCAGCAGTTACCTAGGGGGCTATGATGAAAAACTGTTTTTT,CASSYLGGYDEKLFF
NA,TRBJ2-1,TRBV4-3,TGCGCCAGCAGCCAAGATACAGGGTTCCTCTCGAATGAGCAGTTCTTC,CASSQDTGFLSNEQFF
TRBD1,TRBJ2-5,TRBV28,TGTGCCAGCAGTTTCCCCCCAACAGGGGAGGAGACCCAGTACTTC,CASSFPPTGEETQYF
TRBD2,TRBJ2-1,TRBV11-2,TGTGCCAGCAGCCTGGGACTAGCGGGAGACGGGATACACAATGAGCAGTTCTTC,CASSLGLAGDGIHNEQFF
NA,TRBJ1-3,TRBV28,TGTGCCAGCAGTTCTCTATCTGGAAACACCATATATTTT,CASSSLSGNTIYF
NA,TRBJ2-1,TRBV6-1,TGTGCCAGCAGTGAAGTAAGGTTGTTAGCGCAGTACAATGAGCAGTTCTTC,CASSEVRLLAQYNEQFF
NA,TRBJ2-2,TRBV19,TGTGCCAGTAGTAGTGGGGGGCTGGGCACCGGGGAGCTGTTTTTT,CASSSGGLGTGELFF
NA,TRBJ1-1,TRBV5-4,TGTGCCAGCAGCTCAGGTATTATAGGGAACACTGAAGCTTTCTTT,CASSSGIIGNTEAFF
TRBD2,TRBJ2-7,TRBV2,TGTGCCAGCAGTCCGGGACTAGCGGGCTACGAGCAGTACTTC,CASSPGLAGYEQYF
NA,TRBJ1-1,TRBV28,TGTGCCAGCAGCCTATACACCGACGGACTGAACACTGAAGCTTTCTTT,CASSLYTDGLNTEAFF
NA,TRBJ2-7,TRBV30,TGTGCCTGGAGTCTATGGACAGCCTACGAGCAGTACTTC,CAWSLWTAYEQYF
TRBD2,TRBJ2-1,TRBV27,TGTGCCAGCAGTGTTAACATACCGGGACTAGCTGTGTTTGAGCAGTTCTTC,CASSVNIPGLAVFEQFF
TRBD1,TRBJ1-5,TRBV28,TGTGCCAGCAGTTTGGACAGGCCGGGCAATCAGCCCCAGCATTTT,CASSLDRPGNQPQHF
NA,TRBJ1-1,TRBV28,TGTGCCAGCGAGGGGAACACTGAAGCTTTCTTT,CASEGNTEAFF
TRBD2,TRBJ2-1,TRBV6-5,TGTGCCAGCAGTTTCGAAGGACTAGCGGCCCGGGAGCAGTTCTTC,CASSFEGLAAREQFF
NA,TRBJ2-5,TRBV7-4,TGTGCCAGCAGCTTACCCGAGTACCAAGAGACCCAGTACTTC,CASSLPEYQETQYF
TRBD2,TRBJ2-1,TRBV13,TGTGCCAGCGGGCGGGAGGCCTACAATGAGCAGTTCTTC,CASGREAYNEQFF
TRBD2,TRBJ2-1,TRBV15,TGTGCCACCAGCGGTGGAGCCGGCCACTTAGCGGGATTGACTGAGCAGTTCTTC,CATSGGAGHLAGLTEQFF
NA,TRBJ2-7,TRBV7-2,TGTGCCAGCACCCCGGCCCTCTCCTACGAGCAGTACTTC,CASTPALSYEQYF
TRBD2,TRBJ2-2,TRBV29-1,TGCAGCGCCGCCGCTGGACTAGCGGCGAACACCGGGGAGCTGTTTTTT,CSAAAGLAANTGELFF
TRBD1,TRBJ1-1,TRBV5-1,TGCGCCAGCAGCTTCAGTAGGGGGCAGGAGGCTTTCTTT,CASSFSRGQEAFF
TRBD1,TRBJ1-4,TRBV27,TGTGCCAGCGGGGGACAGGGAAATGAAAAACTGTTTTTT,CASGGQGNEKLFF
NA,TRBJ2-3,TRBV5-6,TGTGCCAGCAGCTTCCGAGAAGAATCTAATACGCAGTATTTT,CASSFREESNTQYF
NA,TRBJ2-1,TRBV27,TGTGCCAGCAGTTTACAAGGCAATGAGCAGTTCTTC,CASSLQGNEQFF